This T cell receptor (beta chain) comes out of a study of blood T cell repertoires in COVID-19. On the study more broadly: Samples of COVID-19 (acute and convalescent) were obtained from the United States, Italy and Spain.

Looked up from germline, CDR1 is GTSNPN and CDR2 is SVGIG (reference sequence). V lost 3 bases, J lost 0 bases, and 15 bases lay in between. This CDR3 comprises 16 residues. Everyone who took part was roughly 18 to 89 years old, and they came from some 23 US areas. Using immunoSEQ multiplex PCR, the repertoire was profiled, and TCRdb retains in-frame clones only, with some absent. The data show a few hundred thousand clones, about 88% seen once. The sample comprised PBMCs or T cells enriched from blood (not recorded which). This TCR was recovered from a woman under 40 who had recovered from COVID-19. The genes are TRBV30 and TRBJ1-3; D is perhaps TRBD1 (6 bases). In DNA form, the CDR3 reads TGTGCCTGGAGACGGGGGGACATCGCCTCTGGAAACACCATATATTTT. As protein: CAWRRGDIASGNTIYF.